The sample holds a few counts of the clone carrying this T cell receptor beta chain. Its antigen remains unknown. The table came from immunoSEQ multiplex PCR; TCRdb's copy has only in-frame clones and leaves some out. Of 4,500 to 5,500 clones in the sample, 30% were seen once. The source of the sample is a study of T cells in localized non-small cell lung cancer. Study results and caveats: An association was observed between higher blood T cell density and longer overall survival. There was higher T cell clonality in uninvolved adjacent lung than in tumor, and it was highest there. Sequencing covered just one tumor region, so heterogeneity cannot be ruled out. A median of approximately 60 of the top 100 tumor clones appeared in adjacent lung, which was paired and uninvolved.

Germline CDR1 is WSHSY and CDR2 is SAAADI. The CDR3 sequence is 13 residues long. V was clipped by 5 bases and J by 3 bases, with 10 bases between them. The clonotype comes from a male donor older than 55 with stage I lung adenocarcinoma. The chain couples TRBV10-2 to TRBJ1-1; possibly TRBD1 for D (6 bases). This specimen consisted of lung tumor tissue, obtained before any cancer treatment. The CDR3, as DNA: TGCGCCAGCAGTAGGGGGATTGACACTGAAGCTTTCTTT. It translates to CASSRGIDTEAFF.